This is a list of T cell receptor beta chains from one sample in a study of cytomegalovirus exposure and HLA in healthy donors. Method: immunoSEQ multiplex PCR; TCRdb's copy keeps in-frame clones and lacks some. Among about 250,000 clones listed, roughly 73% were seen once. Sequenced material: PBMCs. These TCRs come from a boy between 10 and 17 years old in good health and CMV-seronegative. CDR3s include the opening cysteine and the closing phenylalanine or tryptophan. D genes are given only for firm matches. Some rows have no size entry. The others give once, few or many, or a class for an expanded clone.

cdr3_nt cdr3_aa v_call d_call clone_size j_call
TGTGCCAGCAGCGTAGGTTGGGCTAATAATGAAAAACTGTTTTTT CASSVGWANNEKLFF TRBV9 - once TRBJ1-4
TGCGCCAGCAGGCTCCCGGGATTTCCTGGGGCCAACGTCCTGACTTTC CASRLPGFPGANVLTF TRBV5-1 - - TRBJ2-6
TGTGCCAGCATGTCGGGGGGCAGCAGGGCTGGGGGGACCCAGTACTTC CASMSGGSRAGGTQYF TRBV2 - - TRBJ2-5
TGTGCCAGCAGCCAGATCGCTAGCGGGGCGACCGGGGAGCTGTTTTTT CASSQIASGATGELFF TRBV4-2 TRBD2 - TRBJ2-2
TGTGCCAGCAGCCCTCGGCGAGGGGGACAAGAGACCCAGTACTTC CASSPRRGGQETQYF TRBV4-2 - - TRBJ2-5
TGTGCCAGCAGCCAGGAGAACTATGGCTACACCTTC CASSQENYGYTF TRBV16 - - TRBJ1-2
TGTGCCAGCAGCCAACAGGGGTTGGGTGAAGCTTTCTTT CASSQQGLGEAFF TRBV7-9 TRBD1 - TRBJ1-1
TGCGCCAGCAGCCAAGAACGGCAGGTCTCCTATGGCTACACCTTC CASSQERQVSYGYTF TRBV4-1 - - TRBJ1-2
TGTGCCAGCAGCTTAGTTTCGAAGGTCAGGGGCCCTAACTATGGCTACACCTTC CASSLVSKVRGPNYGYTF TRBV13 - few TRBJ1-2
TGTGCCTGGTCCCCCACAGGGGTGCGCGGCTACACCTTC CAWSPTGVRGYTF TRBV30 TRBD1 - TRBJ1-2
TGTGCCAGCAGTTCCGGGACACCCCGAGAGCAGTACTTC CASSSGTPREQYF TRBV7-2 - - TRBJ2-7
TGTGCCAGCAGCCTGGACTTAGGAGAACCGAGTGAGCAGTACTTC CASSLDLGEPSEQYF TRBV2 - once TRBJ2-5
TGTGCCAGCAGTACCGACAGGCTCGAGCAGTACTTC CASSTDRLEQYF TRBV6-5 - few TRBJ2-7
TGTGCCAGCAGTCCCTTGAACAGGGGAGGCGAAAAACTGTTTTTT CASSPLNRGGEKLFF TRBV27 TRBD1 - TRBJ1-4
TGTGCCAGCAGCGTAGAGTTCAAGGTTGGAGCCGGGACAGGGAGAGTGGAGCAGTTCTTC CASSVEFKVGAGTGRVEQFF TRBV9 TRBD1 - TRBJ2-1
TGTGCCTGGAGTGAGGGGCGGTTCTCCTACGAGCAGTACTTC CAWSEGRFSYEQYF TRBV30 - - TRBJ2-7
TGTGCCAGCAGCTTCCCGACTCAGTACGAGCAGTACTTC CASSFPTQYEQYF TRBV13 - - TRBJ2-7
TGTGCCAGCAGTTACGGCGATACTAACTATGACTACACCTTC CASSYGDTNYDYTF TRBV6-6 - - TRBJ1-2
TGTGCCAGCAGCCAAGACCCCACGGGGGATGGCTACACCTTC CASSQDPTGDGYTF TRBV4-2 - many TRBJ1-2
TGTGCCACCCTCACTGCGGACTATGGCTACACCTTC CATLTADYGYTF TRBV19 - - TRBJ1-2
TGCGCCAGCAGCTTGGGCAGGAGCACAGATACGCAGTATTTT CASSLGRSTDTQYF TRBV5-1 - - TRBJ2-3
TGTGCCAGCAGCCTAGAAGGGAGTATAGGGACCCAGTACTTC CASSLEGSIGTQYF TRBV11-2 - - TRBJ2-5
TGTGCCAGCAGCGTCCCGGGGACAGTCAGCGAGCAGTACTTC CASSVPGTVSEQYF TRBV9 TRBD1 once TRBJ2-7
TGTGCCAGCAGCCTCCCGTTCAACTATCAAGAGCAAAACACCATATATTTT CASSLPFNYQEQNTIYF TRBV11-2 - - TRBJ1-3
TGTGCCAGCAGCTTTGCGGCAGGGGCGCGCCTGAACTATGGCTACACCTTC CASSFAAGARLNYGYTF TRBV5-5 - - TRBJ1-2
TGTGCCTGGGAAAGAGGGACTGGCACTGAAGCTTTCTTT CAWERGTGTEAFF TRBV30 - few TRBJ1-1
TGTGCCACCAGCAGCTTAAGACAGGCCGAGCAGTACTTC CATSSLRQAEQYF TRBV15 - - TRBJ2-7
TGCGCCAGCAGTGGGAAGACTAGCCTCTACAATGAGCAGTTCTTC CASSGKTSLYNEQFF TRBV10-1 TRBD2 few TRBJ2-1
TGTGCCAGCAGCTTCCCGCGGACAGGGGAGCTGTTTTTT CASSFPRTGELFF TRBV7-2 - once TRBJ2-2